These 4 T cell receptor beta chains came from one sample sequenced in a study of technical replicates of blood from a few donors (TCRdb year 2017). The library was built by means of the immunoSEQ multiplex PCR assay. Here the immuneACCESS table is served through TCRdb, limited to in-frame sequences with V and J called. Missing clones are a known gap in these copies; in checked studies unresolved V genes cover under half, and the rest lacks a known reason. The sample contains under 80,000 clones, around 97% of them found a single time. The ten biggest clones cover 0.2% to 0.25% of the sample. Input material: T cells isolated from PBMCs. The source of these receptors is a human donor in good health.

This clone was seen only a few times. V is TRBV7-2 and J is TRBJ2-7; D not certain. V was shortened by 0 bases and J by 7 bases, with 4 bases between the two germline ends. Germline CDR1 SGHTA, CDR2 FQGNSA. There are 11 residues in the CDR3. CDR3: CASSLAAEQYF. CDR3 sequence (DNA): TGTGCCAGCAGCTTAGCGGCAGAGCAGTACTTC. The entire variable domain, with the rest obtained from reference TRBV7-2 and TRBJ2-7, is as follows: GAGVSQSPSNKVTEKGKDVELRCDPISGHTALYWYRQSLGQGLEFLIYFQGNSAPDKSGLPSDRFSAERTGGSVSTLTIQRTQQEDSAVYLCASSLAAEQYFGPGTRLTVT.

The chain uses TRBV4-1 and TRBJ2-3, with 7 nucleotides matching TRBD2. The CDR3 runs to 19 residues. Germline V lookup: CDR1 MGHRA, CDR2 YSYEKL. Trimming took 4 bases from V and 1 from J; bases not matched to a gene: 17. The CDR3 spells CASSPRTRVSGGGTDTQYF. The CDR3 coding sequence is TGCGCCAGCAGCCCCCGAACGAGGGTATCGGGAGGAGGCACAGATACGCAGTATTTT.

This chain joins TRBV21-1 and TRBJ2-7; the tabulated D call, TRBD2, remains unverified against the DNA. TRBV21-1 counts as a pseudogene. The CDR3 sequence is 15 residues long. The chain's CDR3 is CASSPRTSDSYEQYF. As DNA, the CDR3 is TGTGCCAGCAGCCCCAGGACTAGCGACTCCTACGAGCAGTACTTC.

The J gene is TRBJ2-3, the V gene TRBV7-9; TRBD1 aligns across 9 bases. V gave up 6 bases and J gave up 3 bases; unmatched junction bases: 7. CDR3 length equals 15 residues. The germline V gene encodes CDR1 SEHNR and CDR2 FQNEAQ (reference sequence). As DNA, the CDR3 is TGTGCCAGCAGTTCCGGGACAGGGCTTACAGATACGCAGTATTTT. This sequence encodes CASSSGTGLTDTQYF.